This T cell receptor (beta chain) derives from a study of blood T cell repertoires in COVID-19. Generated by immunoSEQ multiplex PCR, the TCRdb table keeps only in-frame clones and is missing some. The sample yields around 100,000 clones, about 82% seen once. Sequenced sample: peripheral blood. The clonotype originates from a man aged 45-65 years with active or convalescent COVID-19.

CDR3 DNA: TGTGCCAGCGTTTGGGCCTGGGATTCACCCCTCCACTTT. Protein: CASVWAWDSPLHF. V and J are TRBV2 and TRBJ1-6, with no clear D. The CDR3 is 13 amino acids. From germline, CDR1 is SNHLY and CDR2 FYNNEI. Trimming took off 8 bases at V and 8 bases at J, with 13 bases between the two ends.